One sample yielded the 15 T cell receptor beta chains listed below, sequenced in a study of blood T cell repertoires in COVID-19. Sequenced by immunoSEQ multiplex PCR; TCRdb stores in-frame clones only, minus some. Of roughly 100,000 clones in the sample, about nine tenths are singletons; the top ten hold around 5.1%. The specimen was peripheral blood. All receptors derive from a man aged 50 to 60 with acute or convalescent COVID-19.

The chain couples TRBV19 to TRBJ2-1, with 12 bases identical to TRBD2. V dropped 4 bases and J dropped 14; count of bases not matched to a gene: 6. The CDR3 length is 13 residues. Per germline, CDR1 LNHDA and CDR2 SQIVND (reference sequence). Here the CDR3 reads CASSRSSGRVKFF. CDR3 nucleotides: TGTGCCAGTAGTAGGTCTAGCGGGAGGGTGAAGTTCTTC.

The V call is TRBV7-6, the J call TRBJ2-5; 10 nucleotides line up with TRBD1. Germline values: CDR1 SGHVS, CDR2 FNYEAQ. CDR3 length: 14 amino acids. With V trimmed by 0 bases and J by 13 bases, 8 bases remained unmatched. CDR3: CASSLATGGSLWYF. The CDR3 DNA follows: TGTGCCAGCAGCTTAGCGACAGGGGGCTCCCTTTGGTACTTC.

This chain uses TRBV6-6 with TRBJ2-1, with 7 bases fitting TRBD1. Germline V gene sequence: CDR1 MNHNY, CDR2 SVGAGI (reference sequence). This CDR3 is built from 15 residues. V shed 6 bases, J shed 5 bases, and the junction held 10 bases outside the gene matches. CDR3 protein: CASRLGQTFDNEQFF. The CDR3 DNA sequence: TGTGCCAGCAGGCTGGGACAGACATTCGACAATGAGCAGTTCTTC.

This chain joins TRBV10-3 and TRBJ2-1, with 16 positions matching TRBD2. Germline V gene lookup returns CDR1 ENHRY and CDR2 SYGVKD. The CDR3 contains 15 residues. J lost 7 bases, V lost 7 bases, and 4 bases had no gene match. The CDR3 region has the DNA TGTGCCATCATGGGACTAGCGGGAGGGAAAAATGAGCAGTTCTTC. Translating it yields CAIMGLAGGKNEQFF.

The chain couples TRBV19 to TRBJ1-4; weak D call: TRBD1 (6 bases). V lost 5 bases and J 0 bases, leaving 7 bases between the germline ends. This CDR3 is 14 amino acids long. In germline, CDR1 is LNHDA, CDR2 SQIVND (reference sequence). CDR3 bases: TGTGCCAGTAGTCGGACAGCAACTAATGAAAAACTGTTTTTT. It translates to CASSRTATNEKLFF.

J is TRBJ2-5 and V is TRBV10-3; TRBD2 matches at 8 bases. With V trimmed by 10 bases and J by 2 bases, 9 bases remained unmatched. CDR1 is ENHRY and CDR2 is SYGVKD in the germline V gene. This CDR3 comprises 14 residues. The CDR3 region has the DNA TGTGCCACGAAACCGGCTAGCGGGCAAGAGACCCAGTACTTC. It specifies CATKPASGQETQYF.

The genes are TRBV4-1 and TRBJ2-2, with a possible D match to TRBD1 (6 bases). Between the trimmed V and J ends, which lost 1 base and 4 bases, there was a span of 10 bases. Germline values: CDR1 MGHRA, CDR2 YSYEKL. The CDR3 contains 15 residues. The CDR3 DNA reads TGCGCCAGCAGCCAAGGAGGACAGACCACCGGGGAGCTGTTTTTT. Its translation is CASSQGGQTTGELFF.

The chain recombines TRBV5-1 with TRBJ1-3; 8 positions match TRBD1. The V gene's germline CDR1 is SGHRS and CDR2 YFSETQ. J gave up 0 bases and V 2 bases, and 4 bases lay outside the gene matches. This CDR3 region has 16 residues. The CDR3 DNA reads TGCGCCAGCAGCTTCTCAGGGGGCGCCTCTGGAAACACCATATATTTT. Residues: CASSFSGGASGNTIYF.

A single count supports this clone. The J gene is TRBJ2-2, the V gene TRBV11-2; tentative D call: TRBD1 (6 bases). The germline V gene has CDR1 SGHAT and CDR2 FQNNGV. The CDR3 loop spans 15 amino acids. Trimming took off 5 bases at V and 6 bases at J, with 16 bases between the two ends. As DNA, the CDR3 is TGTGCCAGCAGCCGCCATATCAGACAGGCCGGGGAGCTGTTTTTT. Protein sequence: CASSRHIRQAGELFF.

The rearrangement uses TRBV24-1 and TRBJ1-4; D possibly corresponds to TRBD1 (5 bases). In germline, CDR1 is KGHDR, CDR2 SFDVKD. The CDR3 contains 12 residues. Trimming cost V 0 bases and J 14 bases, with 9 bases left between them. The CDR3 region is CATSDLRGSLFF. The DNA of the CDR3 is TGTGCCACCAGTGATTTGAGGGGCAGCCTGTTTTTT.

The CDR3 here is CASSLSGGTSNEQYF. The CDR3 nucleotides read TGTGCCAGCAGTTTATCGGGTGGGACTAGCAACGAGCAGTACTTC. The chain carries TRBV27 and TRBJ2-7, with TRBD2 identical over 9 bases. Germline trimming cut 0 bases from V and 5 bases from J; bases unmatched to any gene: 5. The CDR3 sequence is 15 residues long. CDR1 and CDR2 from the germline V gene are MNHEY and SMNVEV (reference sequence).

This chain uses TRBV7-2 with TRBJ1-6, with a possible D match to TRBD1 (5 bases). Germline V gene lookup returns CDR1 SGHTA and CDR2 FQGNSA. The CDR3 spans 14 residues. The ends were cut back, 7 bases at V and 7 bases at J, with 14 bases in the middle. CDR3 in amino acids: CASTAWEGNSPLHF. CDR3 DNA sequence: TGTGCCAGCACCGCATGGGAGGGGAATTCACCCCTCCACTTT. The complete variable domain, with remaining parts taken from reference TRBV7-2 and TRBJ1-6, reads GAGVSQSPSNKVTEKGKDVELRCDPISGHTALYWYRQSLGQGLEFLIYFQGNSAPDKSGLPSDRFSAERTGGSVSTLTIQRTQQEDSAVYLCASTAWEGNSPLHFGNGTRLTVT.

The chain uses TRBV24-1 and TRBJ2-1; the match to TRBD1 covers 7 bases. Unmatched junction bases numbered 12, after V lost 4 bases and J lost 7 bases. The CDR3 consists of 16 residues. Germline CDR1 KGHDR, CDR2 SFDVKD. CDR3 nucleotides: TGTGCCACCAGTGACCCGCACAGGGGAGAAGGGAATGAGCAGTTCTTC. It specifies CATSDPHRGEGNEQFF.

The chain joins TRBV30 to TRBJ1-2; D unclear. This CDR3 is 13 amino acids long. Deletions cut 0 bases from V and 1 base from J, with 6 bases between. Germline-derived CDR1 and CDR2 are GTSNPN and SVGIG (reference sequence). The CDR3 DNA sequence: TGTGCCTGGAGTGTAAACATTAACTATGGCTACACCTTC. Translating gives CAWSVNINYGYTF.

CDR3: CASSQERKSGRYFF. The CDR3 DNA reads as TGTGCCAGCAGCCAAGAAAGAAAGAGCGGGAGGTACTTCTTC. This chain uses TRBV3-1 (or the pseudogene TRBV3-2) with TRBJ2-1; 9 bases map to TRBD2. The germline CDR1 and CDR2 sequences are LGHDT and YNNKEL (reference sequence). This CDR3 is 14 amino acids long. J was trimmed by 16 bases and V by 0 bases; bases with no gene match: 10.